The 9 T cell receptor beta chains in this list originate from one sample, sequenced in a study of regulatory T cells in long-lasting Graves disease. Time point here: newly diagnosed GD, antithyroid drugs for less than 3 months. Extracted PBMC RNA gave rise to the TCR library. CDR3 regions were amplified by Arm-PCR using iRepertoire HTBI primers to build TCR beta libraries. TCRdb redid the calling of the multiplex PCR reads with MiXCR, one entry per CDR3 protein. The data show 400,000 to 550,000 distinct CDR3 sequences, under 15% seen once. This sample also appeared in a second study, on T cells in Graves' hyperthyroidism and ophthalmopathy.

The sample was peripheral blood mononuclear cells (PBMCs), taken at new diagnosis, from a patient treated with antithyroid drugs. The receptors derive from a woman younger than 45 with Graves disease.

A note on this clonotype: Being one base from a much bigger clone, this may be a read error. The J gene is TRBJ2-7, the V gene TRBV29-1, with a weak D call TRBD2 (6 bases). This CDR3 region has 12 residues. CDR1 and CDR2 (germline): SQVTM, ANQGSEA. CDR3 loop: CGVGGNSYEQYF. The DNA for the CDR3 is TGCGGCGTTGGCGGGAACTCCTACGAGCAGTACTTC.

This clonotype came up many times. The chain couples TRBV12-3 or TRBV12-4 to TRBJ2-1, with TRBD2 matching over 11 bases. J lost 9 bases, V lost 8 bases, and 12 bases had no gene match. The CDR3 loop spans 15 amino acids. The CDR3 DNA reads TGTGCCAGCGGGACCTTAGCGGGAGGGCCGGGTGAGCAGTTCTTC. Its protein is CASGTLAGGPGEQFF.

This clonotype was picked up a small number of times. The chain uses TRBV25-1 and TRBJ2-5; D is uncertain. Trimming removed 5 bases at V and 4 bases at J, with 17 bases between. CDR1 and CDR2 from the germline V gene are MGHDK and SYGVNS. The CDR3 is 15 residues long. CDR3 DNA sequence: TGTGCCAGCAGTACACAGCGTCGATTGGGAGAGACCCAGTACTTC. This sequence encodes CASSTQRRLGETQYF.

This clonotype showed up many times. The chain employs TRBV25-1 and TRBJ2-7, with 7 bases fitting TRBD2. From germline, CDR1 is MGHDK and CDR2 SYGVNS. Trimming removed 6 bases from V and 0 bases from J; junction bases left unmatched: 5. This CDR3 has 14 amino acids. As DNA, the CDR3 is TGTGCCAGCAGGCCTAGCGGAAACTCCTACGAGCAGTACTTC. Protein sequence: CASRPSGNSYEQYF.

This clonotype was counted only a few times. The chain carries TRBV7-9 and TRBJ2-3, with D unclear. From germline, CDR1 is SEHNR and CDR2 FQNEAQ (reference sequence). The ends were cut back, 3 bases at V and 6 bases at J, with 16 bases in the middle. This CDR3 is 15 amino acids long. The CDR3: CASSFPAGIGDTQYF. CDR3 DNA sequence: TGTGCCAGCAGCTTCCCTGCTGGCATCGGGGATACGCAGTATTTT.

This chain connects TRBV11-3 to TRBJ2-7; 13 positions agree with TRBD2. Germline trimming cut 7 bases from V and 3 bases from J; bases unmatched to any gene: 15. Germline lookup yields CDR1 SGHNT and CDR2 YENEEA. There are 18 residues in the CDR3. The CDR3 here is CASTPPVGLAGVGYEQYF. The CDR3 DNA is TGTGCCAGCACCCCCCCAGTCGGACTAGCGGGAGTAGGCTACGAGCAGTACTTC.

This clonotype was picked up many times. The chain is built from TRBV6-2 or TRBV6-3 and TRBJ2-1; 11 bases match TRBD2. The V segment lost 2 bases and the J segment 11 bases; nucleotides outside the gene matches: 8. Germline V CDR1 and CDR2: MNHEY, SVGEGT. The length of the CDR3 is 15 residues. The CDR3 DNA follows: TGTGCCAGCAGTTACGTTCGACTAGCGGGACACAAGCAGTTCTTC. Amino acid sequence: CASSYVRLAGHKQFF.

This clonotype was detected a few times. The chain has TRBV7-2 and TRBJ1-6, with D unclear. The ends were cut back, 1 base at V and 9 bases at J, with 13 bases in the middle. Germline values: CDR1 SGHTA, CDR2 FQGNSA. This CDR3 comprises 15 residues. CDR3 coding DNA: TGTGCCAGCAGCTTAGAGATATTGGTGGGTTCACCCCTCCACTTT. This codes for CASSLEILVGSPLHF.

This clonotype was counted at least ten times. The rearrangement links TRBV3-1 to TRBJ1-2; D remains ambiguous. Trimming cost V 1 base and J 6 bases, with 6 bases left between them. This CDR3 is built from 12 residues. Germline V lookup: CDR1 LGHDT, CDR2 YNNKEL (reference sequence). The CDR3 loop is CASSQAQNGYTF. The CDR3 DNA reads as TGTGCCAGCAGCCAAGCCCAGAATGGCTACACCTTC.